This TCR beta chain was recovered during a study of T-cell memory formation after mild COVID-19 (dated by TCRdb to about 2021). Context from the whole study: TCR sequence clusters from the two donors were found to be largely donor specific. The cohort was made up of two young adult volunteers, one female and one male, who were previously healthy. Longitudinal TCRalpha and TCRbeta repertoire sequencing tracked T-cell clones expanding and contracting after mild COVID-19 in a couple of donors.

TCRdb shows the sequencer as Illumina NovaSeq 6000. Using 5'RACE with constant-segment primers, TCRalpha and TCRbeta cDNA libraries were constructed, with sample barcodes and unique molecular identifiers added in the process. RNA was extracted from every sample with Trizol reagent. The libraries were amplified in two PCR steps, and the second step added a second sample barcode and Illumina TruSeq adapters. Sequencing of the libraries was done on an Illumina NovaSeq, producing 2 x 150 bp paired-end reads. The published analysis was carried out like this. With migec v1.2.7, reads were demultiplexed and then collapsed into UMI-guided consensus sequences. Using mixcr v2.1.11, UMI consensuses were aligned to TRA and TRB V and J templates and then assembled into clonotypes. Expanded or contracted clonotypes were those called significant by both edgeR and NoisET, with noise models trained on biological replicates. edgeR calls used a false discovery rate-adjusted p below 0.01 and a log2 fold-change threshold of 1. PCA with hierarchical clustering of max-normalized trajectories of the 1000 most abundant clonotypes was used as exploratory dynamics analysis. Separately sequenced CD4+ and CD8+ repertoires were used to assign a CD4 or CD8 phenotype to each responding clone. In TCRdb, the public reads were trimmed at Q25 with fastp and aligned with MiXCR, with productive beta chains retained. Entries that share a CDR3 protein sequence are merged under the most common genes and DNA. The V and J calls were not made by the authors but by TCRdb's processing. The sample profile shows 470,000 or so distinct CDR3 sequences; 20% of them were found once. Roughly 8% of the sample rests with the top ten.

PBMCs were isolated by Ficoll-Paque density gradient centrifugation. Summary of the overall study and its limitations: Some responding clones were detected in pre-infection memory, which suggested that pre-existing cross-reactive memory T cells had joined the SARS-CoV-2 response. Only a couple of mild cases were covered by the study, and larger cohorts that include severe cases with pre-infection samples were considered necessary. Clones that contracted from day 15 to 85 showed balanced CD4/CD8 phenotypes, whereas a second wave of clones that expanded from day 15 to 37 leaned towards CD4+. Contracting CD4+ clones were found mainly in CM and EM memory subsets, while CD8+ clones were enriched in EMRA. The second-wave clones that peaked on day 37 were not confirmed to be SARS-CoV-2 specific.

Sequences SGHRS (CDR1) and YFSETQ (CDR2) are obtained from the germline V gene. The CDR3 sequence holds 16 residues, the cysteine and phenylalanine included. CDR3 DNA only is kept here, 48 bases in frame from base 1. At the junction V is shortened by 0 bases and J by 6 bases, with 18 bases in between. About this clonotype: What this receptor recognizes is not known. Base qualities are not provided; no much larger clone lies one nucleotide away.

The specimen was PBMCs or a T cell subset sorted from them (not recorded which). The sequence links TRBV5-1 to TRBJ1-1; matching of 6 bases hints at TRBD1 as the D gene. This clonotype originated in an adult woman who had mild COVID-19 (a few samples of this study predate the infection). The sample titles of this study are shuffled in the database, so cell type and time point are left out; the donor was told from shared clones. The CDR3: CASSLEDGGGGSEAFF. The nucleotide sequence is given as TGCGCCAGCAGCTTGGAGGATGGAGGTGGGGGCTCTGAAGCTTTCTTT.